This TCR beta chain was captured in a study of T cell changes during pregnancy in multiple sclerosis. The table came from immunoSEQ multiplex PCR; TCRdb's copy has only in-frame clones and leaves some out. The table has approximately 60,000 clones, approximately 87% seen once. J gave up 2 bases and V 4 bases, and 8 bases lay outside the gene matches. This CDR3 has 18 residues. Looked up from germline, CDR1 is SGHDN and CDR2 is FVKESK. A few counts support this clone. The sequencing input was peripheral blood from another person, used as feeder cells. The chain links TRBV14 to TRBJ2-3; 14 nucleotides match TRBD2. This sequence was found in a human donor whose cells served as feeder cells for cultures in a pregnancy study. The DNA of the CDR3 is TGTGCCAGCAGCCGAGGACTAGCGGGAGGAGGATACACAGATACGCAGTATTTT. Translation: CASSRGLAGGGYTDTQYF.